The 5 T cell receptor beta chains listed next were all sequenced from one sample in a study of OX40 agonist ivuxolimab in advanced cancers. Here immunoSEQ multiplex PCR was the method, and the copy in TCRdb shows in-frame clones only, minus some. The repertoire holds just over 90,000 clones, with roughly 94% as singletons. Material: CD4+ or CD8+ T cells sorted from blood, obtained in a trial of the OX40 agonist ivuxolimab. The source is an adult with an advanced solid tumor such as melanoma, head and neck, liver or kidney cancer.

The V and J genes are TRBV27 and TRBJ2-7; 9 nucleotides match TRBD1. This CDR3 contains 15 residues. Germline values: CDR1 MNHEY, CDR2 SMNVEV (reference sequence). The V segment lost 4 bases and the J segment 5 bases; nucleotides outside the gene matches: 9. CDR3: CASSSYRGLVDEQYF. CDR3 nucleotides: TGTGCCAGCAGTTCGTACAGGGGGCTGGTAGACGAGCAGTACTTC.

Here the CDR3 reads CTSSQLILDLAGLCNEQFF. DNA for the CDR3: TGCACCAGCAGCCAATTGATCCTCGACCTAGCTGGGCTTTGCAATGAGCAGTTCTTC. This rearrangement joins TRBV1 to TRBJ2-1; the table's D gene call, TRBD2, was not cross checked with the DNA. TRBV1 counts as a pseudogene. CDR3 size: 19 residues.

The gene calls are TRBV7-9 and TRBJ2-4; 8 bases map to TRBD1. V shed 3 bases and J 9 bases; nucleotides not matched to a gene: 10. The CDR3 covers 15 residues. Germline V lookup: CDR1 SEHNR, CDR2 FQNEAQ (reference sequence). This CDR3 is CASSFPSQGAVIQYF. CDR3 nucleotide sequence: TGTGCCAGCAGCTTCCCCTCCCAGGGGGCAGTCATTCAGTACTTC.

The chain links TRBV6-1 to TRBJ2-7, with D possibly being TRBD1 or TRBD2 (5 bases each). Germline loops: CDR1 MNHNS, CDR2 SASEGT. Deletions cut 4 bases from V and 11 bases from J, with 24 bases between. The CDR3 is 15 amino acids. The CDR3 protein is CASSVGRSPTSSKYF. The CDR3, as DNA: TGTGCCAGCAGTGTGGGACGGTCTCCTACGAGCAGTAAGTACTTC.

The chain couples TRBV29-1 to TRBJ2-2, with no clear D. The CDR3 sequence is 13 residues long. CDR1 and CDR2 from the germline V gene are SQVTM and ANQGSEA. The V gene lost 3 bases and the J gene lost 2 bases, with 7 bases spanning the gap. The CDR3 DNA reads as TGCAGCGTTGACGGCAAAAACACCGGGGAGCTGTTTTTT. Amino acids: CSVDGKNTGELFF.